This TCR beta chain was captured in a study of low-dose radiotherapy and immunotherapy resistance in tumors. Study in general: The study gave Cohort 2 1 Gy per fraction every two weeks, totaling 13 Gy over 26 weeks.

The V gene lost 10 bases and the J gene lost 1 base, with 12 bases spanning the gap. The germline V gene has CDR1 MNHEY and CDR2 SVGAGI. The CDR3 is 13 residues long. Time point here: after trial treatment. Described treatment: LDRT plus nivolumab, ipilimumab, low-dose cyclophosphamide and aspirin (RACIN trial). TRAV- and TRBV-specific primers primed first-strand cDNA, covering alpha and beta chains. Both a constant-region primer and a V-primer adapter served to amplify TCRs across roughly 21 PCR cycles. TCRdb processed the reads anew with MiXCR; each CDR3 protein has one entry. The sample records 30,000 to 40,000 distinct CDR3 sequences, around 20% being singletons.

The rearrangement joins TRBV6-5 to TRBJ2-3; D is unclear. This clonotype was obtained from a female donor with ovarian cancer. This specimen was PBMCs, taken after low-dose radiotherapy plus immunotherapy. DNA for the CDR3: TGTGCCACCTCATGGCCTGGCACAGATACGCAGTATTTT. This gives the protein CATSWPGTDTQYF.